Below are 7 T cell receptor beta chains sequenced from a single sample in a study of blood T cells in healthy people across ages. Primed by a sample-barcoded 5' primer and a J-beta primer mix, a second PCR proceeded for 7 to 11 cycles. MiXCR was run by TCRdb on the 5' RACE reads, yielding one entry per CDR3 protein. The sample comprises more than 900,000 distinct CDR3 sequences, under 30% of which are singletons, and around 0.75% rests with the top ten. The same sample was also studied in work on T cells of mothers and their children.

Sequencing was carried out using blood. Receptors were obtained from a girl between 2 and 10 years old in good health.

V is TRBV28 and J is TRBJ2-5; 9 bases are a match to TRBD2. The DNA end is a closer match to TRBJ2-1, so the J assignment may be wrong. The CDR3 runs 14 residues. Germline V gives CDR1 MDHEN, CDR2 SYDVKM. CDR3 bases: TGTGCCAGCCACGGGGCTAGCGGGGACAATGAGCAGTTCTTC. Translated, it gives CASHGASGDNEQFF.

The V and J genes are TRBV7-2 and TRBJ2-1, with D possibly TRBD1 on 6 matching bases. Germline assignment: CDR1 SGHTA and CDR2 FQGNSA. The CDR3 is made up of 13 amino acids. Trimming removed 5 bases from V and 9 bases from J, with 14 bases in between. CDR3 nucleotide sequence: TGTGCCAGCAGCACACACAGGGAATCTGAGCAGTTCTTC. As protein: CASSTHRESEQFF.

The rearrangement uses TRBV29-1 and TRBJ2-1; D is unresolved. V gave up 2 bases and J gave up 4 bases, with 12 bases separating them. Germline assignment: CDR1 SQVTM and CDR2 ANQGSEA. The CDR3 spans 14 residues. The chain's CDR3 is CSVELGNPYNEQFF. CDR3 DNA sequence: TGCAGCGTTGAACTGGGGAACCCTTACAATGAGCAGTTCTTC.

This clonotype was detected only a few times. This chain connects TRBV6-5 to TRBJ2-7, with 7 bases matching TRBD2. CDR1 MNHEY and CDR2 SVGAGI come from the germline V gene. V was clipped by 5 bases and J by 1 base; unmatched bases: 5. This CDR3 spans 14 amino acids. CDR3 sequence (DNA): TGTGCCAGCAGTATCCTAGCGGTTTCCTACGAGCAGTACTTC. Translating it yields CASSILAVSYEQYF.

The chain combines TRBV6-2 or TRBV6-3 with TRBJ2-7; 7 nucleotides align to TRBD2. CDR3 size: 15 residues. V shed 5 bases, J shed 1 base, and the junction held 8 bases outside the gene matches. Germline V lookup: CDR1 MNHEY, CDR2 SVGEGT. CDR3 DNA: TGTGCCAGCAGTGGGGACCGACTAGCTTCCTACGAGCAGTACTTC. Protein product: CASSGDRLASYEQYF.

This CDR3 reads CASSLNGDGGYTF. In DNA, the CDR3 is TGTGCCAGCAGCTTAAACGGTGATGGGGGCTACACCTTC. V is TRBV7-3 and J is TRBJ1-2, with D hard to call. Looked up from germline, CDR1 is SGHTA and CDR2 is FQGTGA. V lost 1 base and J 8 bases, leaving 11 bases between the germline ends. This CDR3 has 13 residues.

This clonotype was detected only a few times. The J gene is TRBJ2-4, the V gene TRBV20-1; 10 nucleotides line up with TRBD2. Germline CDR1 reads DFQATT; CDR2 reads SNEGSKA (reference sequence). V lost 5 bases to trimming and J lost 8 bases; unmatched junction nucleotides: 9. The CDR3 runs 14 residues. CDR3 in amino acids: CSAASGRMSYIQYF. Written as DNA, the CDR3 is TGCAGTGCTGCTAGCGGGAGAATGAGTTACATTCAGTACTTC.